One and the same sample provided the 18 T cell receptor beta chains below, sequenced in a study of blood T cell repertoires in COVID-19. Only in-frame clones appear in the TCRdb table, and some are missing; sequencing was by immunoSEQ multiplex PCR. The table has tens of thousands of clones, approximately 80% seen once; the top ten hold approximately 10%. The specimen sequenced was peripheral blood. These TCRs come from a man older than 75 with COVID-19, enrolled during active disease.

V usage is TRBV7-9 and J usage is TRBJ2-2, with D maybe TRBD2 (5 bases). V lost 11 bases, J lost 9 bases, and 13 bases lay in between. The CDR3 length is 11 residues. The germline CDR1 and CDR2 sequences are SEHNR and FQNEAQ (reference sequence). CDR3 loop: CAGDSGWELFF. The CDR3 nucleotides read TGTGCCGGAGACTCGGGATGGGAGCTGTTTTTT.

This clone was found once. V gene TRBV6-4 combines with J gene TRBJ2-2, with 8 bases that match TRBD2. Per germline, CDR1 MRHNA and CDR2 SNTAGT. J was trimmed by 6 bases and V by 5 bases; bases with no gene match: 8. The length of the CDR3 is 15 residues. The CDR3 DNA reads as TGTGCCAGCAGTCTGCACCAGACTAGCGCCGGGGAGCTGTTTTTT. Its protein is CASSLHQTSAGELFF.

The CDR3 reads CASSGDRGLGGYTF. For the CDR3, the DNA is TGTGCCAGCAGCGGGGACAGGGGACTTGGTGGCTACACCTTC. The chain carries TRBV5-6 and TRBJ1-2; 10 bases match TRBD1. The trim removed 4 bases at V and 7 bases at J, leaving 7 bases unmatched. The CDR3 is 14 residues long. In germline, CDR1 is SGHDT, CDR2 YYEEEE.

The chain recombines TRBV24-1 with TRBJ1-5; D is perhaps TRBD1 (5 bases). Trimming stripped 6 bases from V and 8 bases from J, with 25 bases between. Looked up from germline, CDR1 is KGHDR and CDR2 is SFDVKD. The CDR3 is 17 residues long. The CDR3 reads CATSPFAGQGTPKPQHF. CDR3 nucleotides: TGTGCCACCAGTCCTTTTGCGGGGCAGGGAACACCTAAGCCCCAGCATTTT.

This clone showed up just a few times. This chain links TRBV28 with TRBJ1-5; a weak D match, TRBD1 (5 bases). V was cut by 3 bases and J by 5 bases, with 11 bases left in between. The germline V gene has CDR1 MDHEN and CDR2 SYDVKM. The CDR3 loop spans 14 amino acids. The DNA for the CDR3 is TGTGCCAGCAGTTTGAGGAGGGGAGATCAGCCCCAGCATTTT. Its translation is CASSLRRGDQPQHF.

This rearrangement joins TRBV10-1 to TRBJ2-5, with 12 bases fitting TRBD2. The V gene end was trimmed by 0 bases and the J gene end by 4 bases; junction bases not matched to a gene: 9. The CDR3 runs 18 residues. Germline lookup yields CDR1 WNHNN and CDR2 SYGVQD (reference sequence). The CDR3 reads CASSESSRASGRGETQYF. The CDR3 coding sequence is TGCGCCAGCAGTGAGTCGTCTAGGGCTAGCGGGAGGGGAGAGACCCAGTACTTC.

The chain recombines TRBV11-2 with TRBJ1-2; D is possibly TRBD1 (5 bases). The CDR3 length is 15 residues. The germline V gene has CDR1 SGHAT and CDR2 FQNNGV. Trimming removed 1 base at V and 8 bases at J, with 17 bases between. This CDR3 reads CASSLGRSRVIGYTF. In DNA, the CDR3 is TGTGCCAGCAGCTTAGGGCGGAGCAGGGTTATCGGCTACACCTTC.

This clone was detected only once. The V and J genes are TRBV27 and TRBJ2-2; TRBD1 matches 10 bases. After removal of 5 bases from V and 4 bases from J, the junction contained 7 bases not matched to a gene. Looked up from germline, CDR1 is MNHEY and CDR2 is SMNVEV (reference sequence). This CDR3 region has 16 residues. Here the CDR3 DNA reads TGTGCCAGCAGTACGACAGGGGGCACTGGCACCGGGGAGCTGTTTTTT. This encodes CASSTTGGTGTGELFF.

The CDR3 sequence is CATSDRIAGVSDEQFF. DNA of the CDR3: TGTGCCACCAGTGATCGTATAGCGGGAGTGAGCGATGAGCAGTTCTTC. The chain carries TRBV24-1 and TRBJ2-1; 9 bases fit TRBD2. CDR1 and CDR2 (germline): KGHDR, SFDVKD. V was pared by 3 bases and J by 8 bases, with 10 bases of the junction left unmatched. The CDR3 length is 16 residues.

This clone was seen more than once but under ten times. V is TRBV7-8 and J is TRBJ2-1, with 9 bases fitting TRBD2. Germline V gene sequence: CDR1 SGHVS, CDR2 FQNEAQ. The CDR3 covers 15 residues. With V trimmed by 6 bases and J by 1 base, 4 bases remained unmatched. This CDR3 is CASRSRGGSYNEQFF. CDR3 in DNA: TGTGCCAGCAGGTCGCGGGGGGGATCCTACAATGAGCAGTTCTTC.

This chain uses TRBV18 with TRBJ1-6, with a tentative D call TRBD1 (6 bases). CDR1 is KGHSH, CDR2 LQKENI, per germline. V was shortened by 2 bases and J by 7 bases, with 12 bases between the two germline ends. The CDR3 loop spans 15 amino acids. The CDR3 coding sequence is TGTGCCAGCTCACCAAACAGGGTACGAAATTCACCCCTCCACTTT. Translation gives CASSPNRVRNSPLHF.

CDR3 sequence: CASRPGVGQPQHF. As DNA, the CDR3 is TGCGCCAGCAGGCCGGGGGTGGGTCAGCCCCAGCATTTT. The rearrangement links TRBV10-2 to TRBJ1-5; possibly TRBD1 for D (5 bases). Germline CDR1 reads WSHSY; CDR2 reads SAAADI. The V end lost 6 bases, the J end lost 6 bases, and 12 bases lay between the germline ends. This CDR3 comprises 13 residues.

This chain joins TRBV29-1 and TRBJ2-3, with 11 bases lining up with TRBD1. V lost 2 bases to trimming and J lost 4 bases; unmatched junction nucleotides: 5. The CDR3 consists of 15 residues. CDR1 is SQVTM and CDR2 is ANQGSEA in the germline V gene. The CDR3 sequence: CSVEMEGQGADTQYF. The CDR3 DNA sequence: TGCAGCGTTGAAATGGAGGGACAGGGGGCAGATACGCAGTATTTT.

The CDR3 DNA reads TGTGCCAGCAGCCTATCGCCCGGGATTGGGTACGAGCAGTACTTC. This translates into CASSLSPGIGYEQYF. V is TRBV5-6 and J is TRBJ2-7; a weak D match, TRBD2 (5 bases). Germline V gene data show CDR1 as SGHDT and CDR2 as YYEEEE. The V end was cut by 4 bases, the J end by 4 bases, with 18 bases between. This CDR3 is built from 15 residues.

V gene TRBV25-1 combines with J gene TRBJ2-2; no firm D call. V was pared by 5 bases and J by 2 bases, with 9 bases between. Germline lookup yields CDR1 MGHDK and CDR2 SYGVNS. The CDR3 runs to 14 residues. This CDR3 is CASSSRGNTGELFF. The DNA for the CDR3 is TGTGCCAGCAGTTCCCGCGGAAACACCGGGGAGCTGTTTTTT. The whole variable domain, remainder taken from reference TRBV25-1 and TRBJ2-2, is EADIYQTPRYLVIGTGKKITLECSQTMGHDKMYWYQQDPGMELHLIHYSYGVNSTEKGDLSSESTVSRIRTEHFPLTLESARPSHTSQYLCASSSRGNTGELFFGEGSRLTVL.

This clone appeared a few times. The chain carries TRBV7-9 and TRBJ1-1; D might be TRBD1 (5 bases). From germline, CDR1 is SEHNR and CDR2 FQNEAQ (reference sequence). Trimming took 4 bases from V and 2 from J, leaving 14 bases between them. This CDR3 is built from 15 residues. CDR3 sequence reads: CASSSGGIRNTEAFF. CDR3 nucleotides: TGTGCCAGCAGCTCCGGGGGGATTCGAAACACTGAAGCTTTCTTT.

The CDR3 spells CASSLDPHWATNEKLFF. The DNA of the CDR3 is TGCGCCAGCAGCTTGGATCCCCACTGGGCGACTAATGAAAAACTGTTTTTT. This chain links TRBV5-1 with TRBJ1-4; unclear D gene. Germline V gene lookup returns CDR1 SGHRS and CDR2 YFSETQ. CDR3 length: 17 residues. V was cut by 0 bases and J by 2 bases, with 14 bases left in between. The full variable domain, rest sourced from reference TRBV5-1 and TRBJ1-4, is KAGVTQTPRYLIKTRGQQVTLSCSPISGHRSVSWYQQTPGQGLQFLFEYFSETQRNKGNFPGRFSGRQFSNSRSEMNVSTLELGDSALYLCASSLDPHWATNEKLFFGSGTQLSVL.

This rearrangement joins TRBV27 to TRBJ1-2, with 7 nucleotides matching TRBD1. The CDR3 runs 15 residues. V lost 5 bases to trimming and J lost 3 bases; unmatched junction nucleotides: 9. CDR1 is MNHEY and CDR2 is SMNVEV in the germline V gene (reference sequence). CDR3 coding DNA: TGTGCCAGCAGTGGACCGGGCAGGGGGGACTATGGCTACACCTTC. It codes for CASSGPGRGDYGYTF.